These T cell receptor beta chains were read from a single sample in a study of identical twins. TCRdb processed the 5' RACE reads anew with MiXCR; each CDR3 protein has one entry. The sample holds 250,000 to 300,000 distinct CDR3 sequences, around 9.7% seen once. The data were also submitted as part of a second study, on yellow fever vaccine responses in identical twins.

Material for sequencing was CD8+ T cells sorted from blood. The receptors come from a woman aged 18-35 years in good health. CDR3s include the opening cysteine and the closing phenylalanine or tryptophan. The order of the fields is V gene, CDR3 length, D gene, clone size, J gene, CDR3 protein, CDR3 DNA. The D gene is left open where the match is weak. Only some rows state a clone size, as once, few, many or a class for expanded clones.

>TRBV2|15|TRBD2|few|TRBJ2-2
CASTFAGVDTGELFF
TGTGCCAGCACTTTCGCGGGAGTCGACACCGGGGAGCTGTTTTTT
>TRBV4-2|15|.|many|TRBJ2-5
CASSGVGMLVETQYF
TGTGCCAGCAGCGGGGTAGGGATGCTCGTCGAGACCCAGTACTTC
>TRBV5-1|18|TRBD2|many|TRBJ2-1
CASSLEGLALISYNEQFF
TGCGCCAGCAGCTTGGAGGGACTAGCCTTGATTTCCTACAATGAGCAGTTCTTC
>TRBV5-6|15|.|.|TRBJ2-3
CASSLAGVGEDTQYF
TGTGCCAGCAGCTTGGCCGGGGTCGGGGAGGATACGCAGTATTTT
>TRBV4-1|16|TRBD2|medium-sized|TRBJ2-2
CASSQATSGRAGELFF
TGCGCCAGCAGCCAAGCCACTAGCGGGAGGGCCGGGGAGCTGTTTTTT
>TRBV12-3/TRBV12-4|16|.|many|TRBJ2-3
CASSRRPIGYTDTQYF
TGTGCCAGCAGTCGGCGACCCATCGGTTACACAGATACGCAGTATTTT
>TRBV6-5|16|TRBD1|few|TRBJ2-1
CASSYSSLGQGAEQFF
TGTGCCAGCAGTTACTCTTCTCTTGGACAGGGGGCTGAGCAGTTCTTC
>TRBV12-3/TRBV12-4|20|TRBD2|many|TRBJ2-5
CASSHSTNPGTSGIGTAQYF
TGTGCCAGCAGTCATAGCACAAACCCCGGGACTAGCGGCATTGGGACGGCCCAGTACTTC
>TRBV4-3|14|.|many|TRBJ2-7
CASSQNRGWYEQYF
TGCGCCAGCAGCCAAAATAGGGGGTGGTACGAGCAGTACTTC
>TRBV27|14|TRBD2|few|TRBJ2-4
CASSTWLGGNIQYF
TGTGCCAGCAGCACCTGGTTGGGAGGGAACATTCAGTACTTC
>TRBV29-1|16|.|many|TRBJ2-1
CSVEGVGGSSYNEQFF
TGCAGCGTTGAAGGGGTAGGAGGGAGCTCCTACAATGAGCAGTTCTTC
>TRBV16|14|.|.|TRBJ1-5
CASSQWGGVQPQHF
TGTGCCAGCAGCCAATGGGGGGGCGTGCAGCCCCAGCATTTT
>TRBV9|19|TRBD2|few|TRBJ2-1
CASSVSKRLAGVTYNEQFF
TGTGCCAGCAGCGTAAGCAAGCGACTAGCGGGGGTTACCTACAATGAGCAGTTCTTC
>TRBV7-9|15|.|few|TRBJ2-7
CASTPNQELTYEQYF
TGTGCCAGCACCCCGAACCAGGAGTTAACCTACGAGCAGTACTTC
>TRBV27|15|.|few|TRBJ2-7
CASSLRGGTVDEQYF
TGTGCCAGCAGTTTAAGGGGAGGGACAGTGGACGAGCAGTACTTC
>TRBV6-2/TRBV6-3|16|.|many|TRBJ2-1
CASSTTLDLPSNEQFF
TGTGCCAGCAGTACCACTCTAGATCTCCCTTCCAATGAGCAGTTCTTC
>TRBV6-1|14|.|few|TRBJ2-1
CASSVPRDIDEQFF
TGTGCCAGCAGTGTTCCAAGGGACATCGATGAGCAGTTCTTC
>TRBV20-1|14|TRBD2|few|TRBJ2-7
CSARGSGSNYEQYF
TGCAGTGCTAGAGGTAGCGGGAGTAATTACGAGCAGTACTTC
>TRBV24-1|13|.|.|TRBJ2-1
CATSELLRGEQFF
TGTGCCACCAGTGAGCTTCTAAGGGGTGAGCAGTTCTTC